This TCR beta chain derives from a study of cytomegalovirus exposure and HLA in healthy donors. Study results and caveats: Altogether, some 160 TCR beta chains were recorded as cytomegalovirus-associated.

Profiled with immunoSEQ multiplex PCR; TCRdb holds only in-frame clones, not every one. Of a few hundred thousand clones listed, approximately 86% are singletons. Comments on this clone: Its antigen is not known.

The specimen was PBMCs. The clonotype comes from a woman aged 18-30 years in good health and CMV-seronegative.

CDR3 in amino acids: CASSQEREPTDTQYF. CDR3 DNA: TGCGCCAGCAGCCAGGAGCGGGAGCCCACAGATACGCAGTATTTT. The chain uses TRBV4-3 and TRBJ2-3; 8 nucleotides agree with TRBD2. In germline, CDR1 is LGHNA, CDR2 YSLEER. The CDR3 loop spans 15 amino acids. The V segment lost 3 bases and the J segment 2 bases; nucleotides outside the gene matches: 4.